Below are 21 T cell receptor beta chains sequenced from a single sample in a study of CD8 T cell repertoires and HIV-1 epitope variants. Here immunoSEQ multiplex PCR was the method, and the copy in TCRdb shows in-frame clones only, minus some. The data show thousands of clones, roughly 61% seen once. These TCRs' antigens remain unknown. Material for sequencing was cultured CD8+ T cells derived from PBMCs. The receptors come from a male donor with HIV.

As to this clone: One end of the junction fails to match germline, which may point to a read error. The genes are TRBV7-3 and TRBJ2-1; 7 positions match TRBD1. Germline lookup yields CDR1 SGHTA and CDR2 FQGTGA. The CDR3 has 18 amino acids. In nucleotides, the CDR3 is TGTGCCAGCAGCCTAACAGGGGCTAGCCCGAGCTCCTACAATGAGCAGTTCTTC. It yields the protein CASSLTGASPSSYNEQFF.

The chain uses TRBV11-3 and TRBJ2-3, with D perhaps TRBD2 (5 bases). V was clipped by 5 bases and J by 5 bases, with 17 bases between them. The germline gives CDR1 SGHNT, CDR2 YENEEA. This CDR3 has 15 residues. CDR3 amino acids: CASSRREGVGDTQYF. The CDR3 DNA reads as TGTGCCAGCAGCCGAAGAGAGGGAGTGGGAGATACGCAGTATTTT.

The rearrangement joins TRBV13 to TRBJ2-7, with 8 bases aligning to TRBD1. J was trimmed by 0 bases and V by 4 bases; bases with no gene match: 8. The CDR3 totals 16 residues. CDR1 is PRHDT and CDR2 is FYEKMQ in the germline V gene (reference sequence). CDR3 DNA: TGTGCCAGCAGCTACCTCCAGGGGGCTTCCTCCTACGAGCAGTACTTC. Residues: CASSYLQGASSYEQYF.

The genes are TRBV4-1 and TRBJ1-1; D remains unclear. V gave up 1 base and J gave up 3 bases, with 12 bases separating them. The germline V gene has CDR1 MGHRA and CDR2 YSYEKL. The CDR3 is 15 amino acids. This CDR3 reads CASSQAALWDTEAFF. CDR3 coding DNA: TGCGCCAGCAGCCAAGCGGCCCTTTGGGACACTGAAGCTTTCTTT.

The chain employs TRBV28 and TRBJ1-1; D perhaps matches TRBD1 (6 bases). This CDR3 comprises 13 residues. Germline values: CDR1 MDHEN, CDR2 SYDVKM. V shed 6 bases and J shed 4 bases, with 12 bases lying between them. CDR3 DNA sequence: TGTGCCAGCAGGACAGGAGAGGTCACTGAAGCTTTCTTT. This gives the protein CASRTGEVTEAFF.

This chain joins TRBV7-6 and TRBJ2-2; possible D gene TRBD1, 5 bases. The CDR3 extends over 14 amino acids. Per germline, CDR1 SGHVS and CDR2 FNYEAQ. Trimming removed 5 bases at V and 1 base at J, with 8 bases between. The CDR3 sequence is CASSRTLNTGELFF. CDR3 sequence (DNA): TGTGCCAGCAGCCGGACATTGAACACCGGGGAGCTGTTTTTT.

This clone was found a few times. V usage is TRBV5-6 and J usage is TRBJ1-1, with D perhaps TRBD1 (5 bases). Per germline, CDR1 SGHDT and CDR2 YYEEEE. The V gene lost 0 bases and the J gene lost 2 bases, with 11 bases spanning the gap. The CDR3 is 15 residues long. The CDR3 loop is CASSLALQANTEAFF. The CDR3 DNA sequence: TGTGCCAGCAGCTTGGCCTTACAGGCTAACACTGAAGCTTTCTTT. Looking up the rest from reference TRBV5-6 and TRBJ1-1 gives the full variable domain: DAGVTQSPTHLIKTRGQQVTLRCSPKSGHDTVSWYQQALGQGPQFIFQYYEEEERQRGNFPDRFSGHQFPNYSSELNVNALLLGDSALYLCASSLALQANTEAFFGQGTRLTVV.

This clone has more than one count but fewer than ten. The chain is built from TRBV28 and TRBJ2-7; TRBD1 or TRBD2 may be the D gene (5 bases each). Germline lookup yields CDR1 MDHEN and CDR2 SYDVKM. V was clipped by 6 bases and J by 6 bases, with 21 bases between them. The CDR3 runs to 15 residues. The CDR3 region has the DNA TGTGCCAGCAGCCAGATAGGACAAGCGGAACCCGAGCAGTACTTC. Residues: CASSQIGQAEPEQYF.

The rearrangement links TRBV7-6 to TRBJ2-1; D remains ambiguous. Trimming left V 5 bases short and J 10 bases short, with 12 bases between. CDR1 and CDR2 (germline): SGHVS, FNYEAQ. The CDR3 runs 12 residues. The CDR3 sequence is CASSLDAGEQFF. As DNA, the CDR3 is TGTGCCAGCAGCCTCGACGCAGGCGAGCAGTTCTTC.

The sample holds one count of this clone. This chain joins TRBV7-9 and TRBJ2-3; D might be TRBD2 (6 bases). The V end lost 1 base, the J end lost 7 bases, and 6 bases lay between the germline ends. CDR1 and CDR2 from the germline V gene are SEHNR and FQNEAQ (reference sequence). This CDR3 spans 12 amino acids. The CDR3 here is CASSLGDYTQYF. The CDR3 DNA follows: TGTGCCAGCAGCTTAGGGGACTATACGCAGTATTTT. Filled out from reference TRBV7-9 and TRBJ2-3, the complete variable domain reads DTGVSQNPRHKITKRGQNVTFRCDPISEHNRLYWYRQTLGQGPEFLTYFQNEAQLEKSRLLSDRFSAERPKGSFSTLEIQRTEQGDSAMYLCASSLGDYTQYFGPGTRLTVL.

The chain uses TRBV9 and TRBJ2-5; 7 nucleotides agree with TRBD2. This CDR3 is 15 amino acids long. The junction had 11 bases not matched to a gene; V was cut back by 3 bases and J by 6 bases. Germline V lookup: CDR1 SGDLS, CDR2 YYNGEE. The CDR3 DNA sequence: TGTGCCAGCAGCGGCCGGGACTATGAGCGGCAGACCCAGTACTTC. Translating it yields CASSGRDYERQTQYF.

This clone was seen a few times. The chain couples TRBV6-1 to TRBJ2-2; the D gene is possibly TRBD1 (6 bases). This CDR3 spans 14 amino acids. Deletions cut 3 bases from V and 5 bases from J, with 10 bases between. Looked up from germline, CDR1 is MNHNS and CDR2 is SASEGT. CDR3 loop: CASSDKGETGELFF. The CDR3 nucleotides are TGTGCCAGCAGTGACAAGGGGGAGACCGGGGAGCTGTTTTTT.

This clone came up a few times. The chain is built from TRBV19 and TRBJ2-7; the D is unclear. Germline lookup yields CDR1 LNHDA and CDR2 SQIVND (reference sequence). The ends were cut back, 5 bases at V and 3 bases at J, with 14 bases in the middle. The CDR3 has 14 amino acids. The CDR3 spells CASSRVAADYEQYF. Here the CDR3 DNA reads TGTGCCAGTAGTCGGGTAGCTGCTGACTACGAGCAGTACTTC.

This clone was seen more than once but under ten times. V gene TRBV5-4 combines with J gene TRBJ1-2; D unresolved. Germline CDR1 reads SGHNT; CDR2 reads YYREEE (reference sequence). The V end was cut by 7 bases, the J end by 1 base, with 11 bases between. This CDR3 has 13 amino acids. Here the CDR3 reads CASLDADNYGYTF. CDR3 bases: TGTGCCAGCTTAGACGCGGATAACTATGGCTACACCTTC.

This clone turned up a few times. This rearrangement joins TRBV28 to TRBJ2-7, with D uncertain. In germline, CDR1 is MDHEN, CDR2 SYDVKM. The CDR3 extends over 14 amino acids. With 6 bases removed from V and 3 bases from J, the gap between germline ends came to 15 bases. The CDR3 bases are TGTGCCAGCAGCACCGGGTTCGAGAGCTACGAGCAGTACTTC. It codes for CASSTGFESYEQYF.

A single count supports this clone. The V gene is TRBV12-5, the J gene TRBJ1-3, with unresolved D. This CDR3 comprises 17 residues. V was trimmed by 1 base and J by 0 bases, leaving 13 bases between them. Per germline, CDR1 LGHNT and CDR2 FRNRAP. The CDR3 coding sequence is TGTGCTAGTGGTTTGGACCCTTGGGAGGTCTCTGGAAACACCATATATTTT. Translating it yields CASGLDPWEVSGNTIYF.

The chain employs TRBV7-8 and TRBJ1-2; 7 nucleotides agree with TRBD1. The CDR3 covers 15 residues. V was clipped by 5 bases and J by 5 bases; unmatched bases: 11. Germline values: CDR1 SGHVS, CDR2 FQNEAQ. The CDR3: CASSDGQVSPYGYTF. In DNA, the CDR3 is TGTGCCAGCAGCGACGGACAGGTATCGCCGTATGGCTACACCTTC.

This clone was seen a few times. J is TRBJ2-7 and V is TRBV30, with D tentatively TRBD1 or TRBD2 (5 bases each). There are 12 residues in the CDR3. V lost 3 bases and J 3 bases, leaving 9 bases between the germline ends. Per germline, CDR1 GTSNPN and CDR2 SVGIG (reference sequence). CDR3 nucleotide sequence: TGTGCCTGGAGCGGGGACGGCTACGAGCAGTACTTC. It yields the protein CAWSGDGYEQYF.

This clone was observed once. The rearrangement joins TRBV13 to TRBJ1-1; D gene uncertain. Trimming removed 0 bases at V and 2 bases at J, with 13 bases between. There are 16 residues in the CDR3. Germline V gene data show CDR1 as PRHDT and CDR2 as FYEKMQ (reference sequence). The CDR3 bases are TGTGCCAGCAGCTTAGGCCCCCAGGAGGCCAACACTGAAGCTTTCTTT. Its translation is CASSLGPQEANTEAFF.

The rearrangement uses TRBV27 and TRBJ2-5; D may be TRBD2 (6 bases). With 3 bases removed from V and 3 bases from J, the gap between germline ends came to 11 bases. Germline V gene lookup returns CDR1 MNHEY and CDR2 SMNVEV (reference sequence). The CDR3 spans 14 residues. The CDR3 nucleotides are TGTGCCAGCAGTTTGGAGGGTTATGAAGAGACCCAGTACTTC. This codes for CASSLEGYEETQYF.

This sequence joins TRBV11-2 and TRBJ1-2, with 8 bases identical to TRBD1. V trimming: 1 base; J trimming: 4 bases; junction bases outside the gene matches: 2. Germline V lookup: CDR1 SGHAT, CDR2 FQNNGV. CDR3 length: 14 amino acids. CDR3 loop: CASSLVTGGYGYTF. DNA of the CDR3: TGTGCCAGCAGCTTAGTTACAGGGGGCTATGGCTACACCTTC.